The entry below describes one TCR beta chain. Clones were sequenced by immunoSEQ multiplex PCR, and TCRdb holds only the in-frame ones, with some missing. The table shows some 300,000 clones, with more than 65% occurring only once. The data belong to a study of cytotoxic CD8 clonotypes in ibrutinib-treated CLL. The CDR3 contains 15 residues. The junction had 1 base not matched to a gene; V was cut back by 3 bases and J by 4 bases. Germline V gene sequence: CDR1 KGHSH, CDR2 LQKENI. The sample in question was PBMCs, obtained before ibrutinib treatment. This receptor was taken from a human donor with chronic lymphocytic leukemia. The rearrangement uses TRBV18 and TRBJ2-3, with TRBD2 matching over 13 bases. CDR3 coding DNA: TGTGCCAGCTCACCGACTAGCGGGAGGTCAGATACGCAGTATTTT. It is translated as CASSPTSGRSDTQYF.